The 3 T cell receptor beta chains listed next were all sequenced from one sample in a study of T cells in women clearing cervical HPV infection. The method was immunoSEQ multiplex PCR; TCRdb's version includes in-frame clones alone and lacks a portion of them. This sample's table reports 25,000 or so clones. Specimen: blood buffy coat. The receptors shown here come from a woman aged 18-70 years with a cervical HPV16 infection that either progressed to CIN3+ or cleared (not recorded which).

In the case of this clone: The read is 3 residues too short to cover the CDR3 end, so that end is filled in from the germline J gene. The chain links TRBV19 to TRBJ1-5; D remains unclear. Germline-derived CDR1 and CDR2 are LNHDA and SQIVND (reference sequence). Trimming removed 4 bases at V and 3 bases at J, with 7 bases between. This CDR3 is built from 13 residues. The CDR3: CASSTGINQPQHF. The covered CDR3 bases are TGTGCCAGTAGTACGGGGATCAATCAGCCC.

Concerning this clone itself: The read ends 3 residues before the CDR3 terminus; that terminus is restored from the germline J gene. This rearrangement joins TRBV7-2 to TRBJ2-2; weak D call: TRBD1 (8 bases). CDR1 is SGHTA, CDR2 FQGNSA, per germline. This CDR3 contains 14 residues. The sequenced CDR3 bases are TGTGCCAGCAGCCGGGGGGACAGGAGGGAAAAG. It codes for CASSRGDRREK. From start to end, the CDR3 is CASSRGDRREKLFF.

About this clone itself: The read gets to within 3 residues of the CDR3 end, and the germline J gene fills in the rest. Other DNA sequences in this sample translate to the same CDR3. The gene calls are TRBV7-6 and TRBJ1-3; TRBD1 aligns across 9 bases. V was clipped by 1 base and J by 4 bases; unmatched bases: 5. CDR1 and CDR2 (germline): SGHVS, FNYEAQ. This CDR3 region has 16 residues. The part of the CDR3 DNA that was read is TGTGCCAGCAGCTTAGGTGGGACAGGGCCAGGAAACACC. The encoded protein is CASSLGGTGPGNT. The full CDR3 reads CASSLGGTGPGNTIYF.